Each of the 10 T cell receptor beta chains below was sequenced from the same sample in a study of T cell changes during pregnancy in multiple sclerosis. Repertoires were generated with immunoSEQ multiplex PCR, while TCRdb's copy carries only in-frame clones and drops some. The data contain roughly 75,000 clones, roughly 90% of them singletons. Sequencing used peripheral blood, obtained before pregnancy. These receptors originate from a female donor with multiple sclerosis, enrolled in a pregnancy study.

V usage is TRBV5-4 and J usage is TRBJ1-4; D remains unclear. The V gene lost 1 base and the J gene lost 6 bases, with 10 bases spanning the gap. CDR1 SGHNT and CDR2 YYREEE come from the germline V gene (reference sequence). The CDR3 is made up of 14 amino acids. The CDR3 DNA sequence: TGTGCCAGCAGCTTGATGGGGAGAGATGAAAAACTGTTTTTT. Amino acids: CASSLMGRDEKLFF.

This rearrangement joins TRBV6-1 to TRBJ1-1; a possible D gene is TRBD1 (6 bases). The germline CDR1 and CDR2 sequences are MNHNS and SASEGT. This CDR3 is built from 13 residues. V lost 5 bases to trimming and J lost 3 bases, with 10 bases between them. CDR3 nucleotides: TGTGCCAGCAGTCGGGGGGCTTACACTGAAGCTTTCTTT. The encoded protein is CASSRGAYTEAFF.

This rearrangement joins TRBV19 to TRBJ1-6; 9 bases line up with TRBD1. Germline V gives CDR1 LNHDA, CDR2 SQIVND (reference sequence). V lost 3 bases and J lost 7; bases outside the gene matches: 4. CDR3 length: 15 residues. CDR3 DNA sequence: TGTGCCAGTAGTATCCCGGGACAGGGCAATTCACCCCTCCACTTT. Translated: CASSIPGQGNSPLHF.

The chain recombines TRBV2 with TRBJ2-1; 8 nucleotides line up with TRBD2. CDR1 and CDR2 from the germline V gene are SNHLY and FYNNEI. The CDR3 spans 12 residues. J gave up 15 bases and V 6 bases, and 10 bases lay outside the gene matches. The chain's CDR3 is CASSLVGGVGFF. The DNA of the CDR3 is TGTGCCAGCAGCCTCGTCGGGGGGGTTGGGTTCTTC.

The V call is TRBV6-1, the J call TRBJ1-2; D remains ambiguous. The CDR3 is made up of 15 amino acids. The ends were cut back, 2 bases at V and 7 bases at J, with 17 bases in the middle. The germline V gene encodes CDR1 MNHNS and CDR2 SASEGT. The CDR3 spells CASSESQANPGGYTF. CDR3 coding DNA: TGTGCCAGCAGTGAATCCCAGGCCAACCCCGGTGGCTACACCTTC.

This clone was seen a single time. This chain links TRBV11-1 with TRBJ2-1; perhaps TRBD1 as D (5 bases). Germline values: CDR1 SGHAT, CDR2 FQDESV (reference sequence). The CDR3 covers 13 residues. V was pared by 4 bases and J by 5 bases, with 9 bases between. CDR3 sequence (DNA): TGTGCCAGCAGCTCTTTCAGGGACAATGAGCAGTTCTTC. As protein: CASSSFRDNEQFF.

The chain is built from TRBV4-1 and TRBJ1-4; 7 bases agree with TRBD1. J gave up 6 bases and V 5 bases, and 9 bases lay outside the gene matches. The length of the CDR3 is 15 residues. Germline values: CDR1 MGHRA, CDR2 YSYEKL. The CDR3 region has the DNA TGCGCCAGCAGCATTTTCAGGGGGACGTATGAAAAACTGTTTTTT. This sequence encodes CASSIFRGTYEKLFF.

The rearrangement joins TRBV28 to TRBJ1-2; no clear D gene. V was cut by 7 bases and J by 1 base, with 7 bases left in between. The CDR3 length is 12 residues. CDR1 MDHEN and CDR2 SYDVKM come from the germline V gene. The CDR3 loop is CASTRDNYGYTF. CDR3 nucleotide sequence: TGTGCCAGCACCCGGGATAACTATGGCTACACCTTC.

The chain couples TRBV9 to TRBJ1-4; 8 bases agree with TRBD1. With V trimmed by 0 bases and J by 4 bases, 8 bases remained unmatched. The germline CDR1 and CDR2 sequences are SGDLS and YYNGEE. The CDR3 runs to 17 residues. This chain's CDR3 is CASSVAGRGLVNEKLFF. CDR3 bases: TGTGCCAGCAGCGTAGCGGGCAGGGGGCTCGTTAATGAAAAACTGTTTTTT.

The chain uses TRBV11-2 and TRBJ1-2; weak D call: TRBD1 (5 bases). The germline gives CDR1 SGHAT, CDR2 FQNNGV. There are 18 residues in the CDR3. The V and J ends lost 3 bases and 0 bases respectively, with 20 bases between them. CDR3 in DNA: TGTGCCAGCAGCTTTTTTGGGGCCTTCACGGGGGCTAACTATGGCTACACCTTC. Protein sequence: CASSFFGAFTGANYGYTF.